The subject of this entry is one TCR beta chain. The antigen is unknown. TCRdb itself ran the RT-PCR reads through MiXCR, one entry per CDR3 protein. The sample has 490,000 or so distinct CDR3 sequences; about 7.6% are singletons. This entry comes from a study of response to subunit inactivated influenza vaccine. The study, taken as a whole, reports: A suggestion made by the authors is that each seasonal influenza vaccination recruits few new T cells.

The CDR3 spans 12 residues. Germline CDR1 is MNHEY and CDR2 is SVGAGI. J was trimmed by 8 bases and V by 8 bases; bases with no gene match: 8. This TCR was recovered from a man between 50 and 70 years old who received an inactivated influenza vaccine. Source: PBMCs from blood, taken less than 30 months after vaccination. The chain has TRBV6-5 and TRBJ1-1; 7 bases are a match to TRBD1. As DNA, the CDR3 is TGTGCCAGCGGACAGGATGGGACCGAAGCTTTCTTT. Protein sequence: CASGQDGTEAFF.